This T cell receptor (beta chain) stems from a study of CD8 T cells in ankylosing spondylitis. Study conclusions and caveats: It appeared that ankylosing spondylitis blood was characterized by a TCR beta motif of several highly homologous variants. Before this, some motif variants had been reported in reactive arthritis synovial fluid and blood. Reportedly, matched ankylosing spondylitis synovial fluid was significantly enriched for disease-linked clones. Clones linked to the disease showed a CD8+ phenotype. They occurred at relatively low frequencies in peripheral blood.

About this clonotype: The target antigen is unknown.

V shed 4 bases, J shed 6 bases, and the junction held 3 bases outside the gene matches. CDR1 SGHRS and CDR2 YFSETQ come from the germline V gene. The CDR3 totals 13 residues. Quantitative 5'-RACE with molecular barcodes produced the TCR beta libraries. TCRdb reprocessed the 5' RACE reads with MiXCR, giving one entry per CDR3 protein. The sample has fewer than 500,000 distinct CDR3 sequences; approximately 20% are singletons. The receptor was isolated from a male donor with ankylosing spondylitis. The chain is built from TRBV5-1 and TRBJ2-1, with 8 bases that match TRBD2. The specimen sequenced was blood, either unsorted or a sorted T cell fraction (not recorded which). The CDR3 is CASSVLAVNEQFF. The CDR3 coding sequence is TGCGCCAGCAGCGTACTAGCGGTCAATGAGCAGTTCTTC.